Below are 10 T cell receptor beta chains sequenced from a single sample in a study of cytomegalovirus exposure and HLA in healthy donors (dated 2017 in TCRdb). Preparation of the library involved the immunoSEQ multiplex PCR assay. A mixture of 60 forward primers for TCR Vbeta segments and 13 reverse primers for TCR Jbeta segments was used in the multiplex PCR. TCRdb retrieved this table from immuneACCESS and kept in-frame rearrangements only. Not all clones are present; in checked studies, unresolved V genes account for under half, and no reason is known for the remainder. For this sample there are 90,000 to 130,000 clones; 80% appear just once. Jointly, the top ten make up 2.5% to 3% of the sample. Sequences were obtained from PBMCs. Every receptor here comes from a woman aged 55-70 years in good health and CMV-seropositive.

About this clone: A read error may produce the germline difference seen at one junction end. The sample has other DNA sequences that encode this CDR3 too. This rearrangement joins TRBV7-6 to TRBJ2-3; D is unresolved. This CDR3 is 13 amino acids long. Germline-derived CDR1 and CDR2 are SGHVS and FNYEAQ. CDR3 loop: CASSLIYTDTQYF. As DNA, the CDR3 is TGTGCCAGCAGCCTCATCTACACAGATACGCAGTACTTT.

This sequence joins TRBV19 and TRBJ2-7; D is perhaps TRBD1 (5 bases). The CDR3 is made up of 13 amino acids. CDR1 LNHDA and CDR2 SQIVND come from the germline V gene (reference sequence). Trimming stripped 4 bases from V and 5 bases from J, with 12 bases between. CDR3 nucleotides: TGTGCCAGTAGTAAGGGGTCTCGGAACGAGCAGTACTTC. Protein: CASSKGSRNEQYF.

The chain combines TRBV11-3 with TRBJ1-4; 7 bases agree with TRBD1. Germline trimming cut 0 bases from V and 5 bases from J; bases unmatched to any gene: 9. There are 17 residues in the CDR3. Per the germline V gene, CDR1 is SGHNT and CDR2 is YENEEA. The CDR3 is CASSLDGTGTVNEKLFF. The CDR3 DNA is TGTGCCAGCAGCTTAGATGGGACCGGGACAGTGAATGAAAAACTGTTTTTT.

In the case of this clone: This CDR3 is also generated by other DNA sequences in the sample. CDR3 sequence: CASSPPSGYGYTF. CDR3 nucleotide sequence: TGTGCCAGCTCACCCCCTTCGGGCTATGGCTACACCTTC. The chain combines TRBV18 with TRBJ1-2; unclear D gene. V was trimmed by 3 bases and J by 4 bases, leaving 9 bases between them. CDR1 is KGHSH, CDR2 LQKENI, per germline. The CDR3 is 13 residues long.

The gene calls are TRBV6-5 and TRBJ1-2; 9 bases are shared with TRBD1. The CDR3 totals 14 residues. The germline V gene encodes CDR1 MNHEY and CDR2 SVGAGI. Trimming cost V 5 bases and J 6 bases; bases outside gene matches: 7. CDR3 loop: CASSRDREIHGYTF. The CDR3 DNA reads as TGTGCCAGCAGTCGGGACAGGGAGATACATGGCTACACCTTC.

This clone was seen a single time. V usage is TRBV9 and J usage is TRBJ2-2; D uncertain. V lost 0 bases and J 5 bases, leaving 14 bases between the germline ends. CDR3 size: 16 residues. Germline CDR1 is SGDLS and CDR2 is YYNGEE. CDR3 loop: CASSVAARSRTGELFF. The CDR3 bases are TGTGCCAGCAGCGTAGCTGCCCGGAGCAGAACCGGGGAGCTGTTTTTT.

The chain links TRBV7-9 to TRBJ2-1; 9 nucleotides line up with TRBD2. J was trimmed by 4 bases and V by 5 bases; bases with no gene match: 6. Germline-derived CDR1 and CDR2 are SEHNR and FQNEAQ (reference sequence). This CDR3 region has 15 residues. CDR3 protein: CASSAIAGEYNEQFF. The CDR3 DNA follows: TGTGCCAGCAGCGCTATAGCGGGAGAGTACAATGAGCAGTTCTTC.

This chain links TRBV2 with TRBJ2-7; TRBD2 is a possible D gene (5 bases). In germline, CDR1 is SNHLY, CDR2 FYNNEI. Trimming stripped 6 bases from V and 4 bases from J, with 22 bases between. The CDR3 loop spans 16 amino acids. DNA of the CDR3: TGTGCCAGCAGACAGTTAGCGTCCTCGGGCCTTTACGAGCAGTACTTC. It codes for CASRQLASSGLYEQYF.

This chain links TRBV5-1 with TRBJ2-7, with no clear D. V gave up 3 bases and J gave up 0 bases, with 4 bases separating them. The CDR3 consists of 12 residues. Looked up from germline, CDR1 is SGHRS and CDR2 is YFSETQ. The CDR3 DNA reads TGCGCCAGCAGCTCCAGCTCCTACGAGCAGTACTTC. It codes for CASSSSSYEQYF.

The rearrangement joins TRBV4-1 to TRBJ2-4, with TRBD2 matching 7 bases. Trimming at V came to 1 base and at J to 3 bases, leaving 3 bases not matched to a gene. The CDR3 is 15 residues long. CDR1 and CDR2 from the germline V gene are MGHRA and YSYEKL. The CDR3 region has the DNA TGCGCCAGCAGCCAAGTAGGACTAGTCAAAAACATTCAGTACTTC. Translation: CASSQVGLVKNIQYF.